This T cell receptor beta chain was recovered during a study of blood T cell repertoires in COVID-19. Study as a whole: Acute and convalescent COVID-19 samples came from the United States, Italy and Spain. T cells, B-cell-depleted T cells, or PBMCs supplied cDNA or gDNA.

Authors' analysis steps: Amplifying reference gene primers gave estimates of nucleated cell counts. TCRdb's copy holds only in-frame clones and misses some; the assay was immunoSEQ multiplex PCR. Clone size and the V and J calls come from that table; the DNA yielded D and trimming. Among some 220,000 clones listed, 65% to 90% were seen once. CDR3 length equals 14 residues. Germline CDR1 reads LNHDA; CDR2 reads SQIVND (reference sequence). V was trimmed by 5 bases and J by 4 bases, leaving 12 bases between them. The V call is TRBV19, the J call TRBJ1-5; TRBD1 is a possible D gene (5 bases). The sequencing sample was made of peripheral blood. The source of this sequence is a woman between 65 and 79 years old with COVID-19, enrolled during active disease. The CDR3 spells CASSFRQLNQPQHF. The CDR3 DNA reads as TGTGCCAGTAGTTTCCGACAGTTAAATCAGCCCCAGCATTTT.